This T cell receptor beta chain was documented in a study of blood T cells in healthy people across ages. This clonotype came up many times. A sample-barcoded 5' primer and a J-beta primer mix were used in a second PCR of roughly 6 to 11 cycles. Each cDNA molecule was tagged by a template-switch adaptor with 12 random nucleotides. TCRdb re-called the 5' RACE reads through MiXCR, storing one row per CDR3 protein. The repertoire holds 700,000 to 900,000 distinct CDR3 sequences, with 50% to 65% as singletons. V gave up 1 base and J gave up 7 bases, with 7 bases separating them. CDR3 length: 12 residues. Germline values: CDR1 KGHDR, CDR2 SFDVKD.

This receptor was taken from an elderly man in good health. The sample comprised blood. The chain is built from TRBV24-1 and TRBJ2-7; D unresolved. The CDR3 loop reads CATSDFDNEQYF. As DNA, the CDR3 is TGTGCCACCAGTGATTTCGACAATGAGCAGTACTTC.